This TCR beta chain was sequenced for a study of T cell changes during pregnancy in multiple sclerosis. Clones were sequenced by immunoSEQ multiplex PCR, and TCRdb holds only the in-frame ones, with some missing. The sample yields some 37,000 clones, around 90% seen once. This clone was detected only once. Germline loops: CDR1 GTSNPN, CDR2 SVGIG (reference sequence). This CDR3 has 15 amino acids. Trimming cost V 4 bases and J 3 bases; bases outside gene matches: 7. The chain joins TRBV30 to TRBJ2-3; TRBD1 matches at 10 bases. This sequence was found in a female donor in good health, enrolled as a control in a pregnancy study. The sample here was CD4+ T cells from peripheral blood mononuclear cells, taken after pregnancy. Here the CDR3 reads CAWKEPGQGTDTQYF. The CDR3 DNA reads TGTGCCTGGAAAGAACCGGGACAGGGGACAGATACGCAGTATTTT.